The 21 T cell receptor beta chains in this list originate from one sample, sequenced in a study of blood T cell repertoires in COVID-19. Clones were sequenced by immunoSEQ multiplex PCR, and TCRdb holds only the in-frame ones, with some missing. The data contain some 270,000 clones, nearly 90% of them singletons. Sequencing was done on a sample of peripheral blood. The receptors originated from a woman aged 55-69 years with COVID-19, enrolled during active disease.

This clone has just a few counts. This sequence joins TRBV29-1 and TRBJ1-2, with 7 bases aligning to TRBD1. Germline CDR1 SQVTM, CDR2 ANQGSEA. V gave up 5 bases and J gave up 4 bases; unmatched junction bases: 10. This CDR3 has 14 amino acids. The CDR3 DNA reads TGCAGCGTTAGTTACAGGGGTTCGGCCTATGGCTACACCTTC. Its translation: CSVSYRGSAYGYTF.

The chain couples TRBV5-4 to TRBJ2-1; TRBD2 agrees at 9 bases. This CDR3 has 17 residues. V lost 0 bases to trimming and J lost 2 bases; unmatched junction nucleotides: 6. Looked up from germline, CDR1 is SGHNT and CDR2 is YYREEE (reference sequence). CDR3 in DNA: TGTGCCAGCAGCTTGGCCGAGAAGCGGGGGGCCTACAATGAGCAGTTCTTC. Protein product: CASSLAEKRGAYNEQFF.

The chain combines TRBV27 with TRBJ1-5; 7 positions match TRBD1. Per germline, CDR1 MNHEY and CDR2 SMNVEV (reference sequence). The CDR3 has 13 amino acids. The V gene end was trimmed by 8 bases and the J gene end by 7 bases; junction bases not matched to a gene: 8. Here the CDR3 DNA reads TGTGCCAGCGGCCACAGGGGTGGGCAGCCCCAGCATTTT. This gives the protein CASGHRGGQPQHF.

J is TRBJ1-6 and V is TRBV4-1; D is unclear. Germline CDR1 MGHRA, CDR2 YSYEKL. CDR3 length: 17 amino acids. V gave up 0 bases and J gave up 8 bases, with 17 bases separating them. The CDR3 region has the DNA TGCGCCAGCAGCCAAGATCGACGCCGGGAGGTTGATTCACCCCTCCACTTT. Translated: CASSQDRRREVDSPLHF.

The CDR3 reads CASSLRQGNQPQHF. For the CDR3, the DNA is TGTGCCAGCAGCCTTCGACAGGGCAATCAGCCCCAGCATTTT. The chain couples TRBV7-2 to TRBJ1-5; D may be TRBD1 (6 bases). The ends were cut back, 5 bases at V and 2 bases at J, with 10 bases in the middle. The CDR3 loop spans 14 amino acids. Germline CDR1 is SGHTA and CDR2 is FQGNSA.

The count of this clone is one. The CDR3 DNA reads as TGTGCCAGCAGTTCCCCCCCAGGGGGGAGCAATCAGCCCCAGCATTTT. Translated: CASSSPPGGSNQPQHF. The chain couples TRBV6-7 to TRBJ1-5; TRBD1 agrees at 7 bases. TRBV6-7 is given ORF status, its function remaining uncertain. The CDR3 extends over 16 amino acids. J gave up 1 base and V 4 bases, and 7 bases lay outside the gene matches.

The rearrangement links TRBV11-3 to TRBJ2-1; 7 bases are a match to TRBD2. Germline V gene data show CDR1 as SGHNT and CDR2 as YENEEA. The V and J ends lost 1 base and 1 base, in that order; junction bases with no gene match: 7. The CDR3 is made up of 17 amino acids. CDR3 nucleotide sequence: TGTGCCAGCAGCTTAGGTGTAGCGGGCCTTTCCTACAATGAGCAGTTCTTC. It codes for CASSLGVAGLSYNEQFF.

In its sample, this clone was seen once. This chain links TRBV5-1 with TRBJ1-3; 8 bases fit TRBD1. V trimming: 3 bases; J trimming: 4 bases; junction bases outside the gene matches: 6. Germline V gives CDR1 SGHRS, CDR2 YFSETQ. This CDR3 has 15 amino acids. The CDR3 DNA is TGCGCCAGCAGCTCGACAGGGGTATCGGGAAACACCATATATTTT. This translates into CASSSTGVSGNTIYF.

The chain joins TRBV6-1 to TRBJ1-4; unclear D gene. V lost 0 bases to trimming and J lost 8 bases, with 7 bases between them. Germline lookup yields CDR1 MNHNS and CDR2 SASEGT. The CDR3 contains 13 residues. The CDR3 nucleotides read TGTGCCAGCAGTGAAGCCATGGCAGAAAAACTGTTTTTT. Amino acids: CASSEAMAEKLFF.

V is TRBV28 and J is TRBJ2-7, with D possibly matching TRBD2 (6 bases). The CDR3 covers 11 residues. The V end was cut by 7 bases, the J end by 3 bases, with 7 bases between. Germline CDR1 reads MDHEN; CDR2 reads SYDVKM. The DNA for the CDR3 is TGTGCCAGCACGACTAGCTACGAGCAGTACTTC. It encodes CASTTSYEQYF.

The chain employs TRBV5-1 and TRBJ2-1; 10 bases agree with TRBD1. V shed 0 bases and J 5 bases; nucleotides not matched to a gene: 5. Germline CDR1 is SGHRS and CDR2 is YFSETQ. The CDR3 has 16 amino acids. In nucleotides, the CDR3 is TGCGCCAGCAGCTTGGGGGACAGGGGAGACCACAATGAGCAGTTCTTC. Its protein is CASSLGDRGDHNEQFF.

The V call is TRBV11-1, the J call TRBJ1-1; D possibly corresponds to TRBD1 (6 bases). The CDR3 is 14 amino acids. V was pared by 3 bases and J by 7 bases, with 15 bases between. Germline V gene data show CDR1 as SGHAT and CDR2 as FQDESV (reference sequence). DNA for the CDR3: TGTGCCAGCAGCTTCGGGCAGGGGCCCGTTGAAGCTTTCTTT. This encodes CASSFGQGPVEAFF.

V and J are TRBV19 and TRBJ1-5; TRBD1 agrees at 10 bases. The CDR3 consists of 18 residues. The V gene end was trimmed by 3 bases and the J gene end by 0 bases; junction bases not matched to a gene: 8. Germline V CDR1 and CDR2: LNHDA, SQIVND (reference sequence). The CDR3 region is CASSMTGQGGFSNQPQHF. The CDR3 nucleotides are TGTGCCAGTAGTATGACCGGACAGGGGGGATTTAGCAATCAGCCCCAGCATTTT.

J is TRBJ2-2 and V is TRBV9, with D perhaps TRBD2 (5 bases). Trimming stripped 2 bases from V and 4 bases from J, with 9 bases between. Germline V lookup: CDR1 SGDLS, CDR2 YYNGEE. This CDR3 region has 14 residues. CDR3 sequence: CASSVGLATGELFF. CDR3 DNA: TGTGCCAGCAGCGTCGGGCTAGCCACCGGGGAGCTGTTTTTT.

This clone was seen a few times. The CDR3 bases are TGTGCCAGCAGCCAGGGACAGGGGGCTGACACTGAAGCTTTCTTT. This translates into CASSQGQGADTEAFF. This chain uses TRBV3-1 (or the pseudogene TRBV3-2) with TRBJ1-1; TRBD1 agrees at 12 bases. The CDR3 length is 15 residues. With V trimmed by 3 bases and J by 3 bases, 2 bases remained unmatched. CDR1 and CDR2 (germline): LGHDT, YNNKEL (reference sequence).

V usage is TRBV29-1 and J usage is TRBJ1-2; D gene ambiguous. The V end lost 4 bases, the J end lost 1 base, and 10 bases lay between the germline ends. Germline CDR1 and CDR2: SQVTM and ANQGSEA. The CDR3 contains 13 residues. CDR3 bases: TGCAGCGTTGCGCGAGGGAGTAACTATGGCTACACCTTC. This encodes CSVARGSNYGYTF.

This chain uses TRBV24-1 with TRBJ2-5; D uncertain. The CDR3 sequence is 13 residues long. Trimming took off 5 bases at V and 1 base at J, with 7 bases between the two ends. CDR1 KGHDR and CDR2 SFDVKD come from the germline V gene. CDR3 DNA sequence: TGTGCCACCAGTGGCAGTTCCCAAGAGACCCAGTACTTC. Protein: CATSGSSQETQYF.

The rearrangement joins TRBV18 to TRBJ2-1; TRBD2 matches at 9 bases. With 6 bases clipped from V and 3 bases from J, the junction kept 12 bases outside the gene matches. The CDR3 runs 17 residues. Germline V gene sequence: CDR1 KGHSH, CDR2 LQKENI. In DNA form, the CDR3 reads TGTGCCAGCTCGGCGCGAGTGAGCGGGGGGCACTACAATGAGCAGTTCTTC. Translating it yields CASSARVSGGHYNEQFF.

The rearrangement uses TRBV19 and TRBJ2-7; 10 nucleotides agree with TRBD1. Trimming at V came to 3 bases and at J to 3 bases, leaving 2 bases not matched to a gene. The CDR3 consists of 14 residues. Germline CDR1 is LNHDA and CDR2 is SQIVND (reference sequence). As DNA, the CDR3 is TGTGCCAGTAGTATTTGGGACAGGGGCTACGAGCAGTACTTC. It yields the protein CASSIWDRGYEQYF.

The CDR3 loop reads CASSTRQYNEQFF. Here the CDR3 DNA reads TGTGCCAGCAGTACGCGACAGTACAATGAGCAGTTCTTC. The J gene is TRBJ2-1, the V gene TRBV2; a weak D match, TRBD1 (5 bases). The CDR3 runs to 13 residues. The germline V gene encodes CDR1 SNHLY and CDR2 FYNNEI. The V end lost 5 bases, the J end lost 4 bases, and 9 bases lay between the germline ends.

This clone occurred once. This chain links TRBV4-3 with TRBJ1-3; 9 bases are a match to TRBD1. V was clipped by 3 bases and J by 2 bases; unmatched bases: 2. CDR1 and CDR2 from the germline V gene are LGHNA and YSLEER. The CDR3 sequence is 15 residues long. In DNA form, the CDR3 reads TGCGCCAGCAGCCATGACAGGGGGACTGGAAACACCATATATTTT. Protein sequence: CASSHDRGTGNTIYF.